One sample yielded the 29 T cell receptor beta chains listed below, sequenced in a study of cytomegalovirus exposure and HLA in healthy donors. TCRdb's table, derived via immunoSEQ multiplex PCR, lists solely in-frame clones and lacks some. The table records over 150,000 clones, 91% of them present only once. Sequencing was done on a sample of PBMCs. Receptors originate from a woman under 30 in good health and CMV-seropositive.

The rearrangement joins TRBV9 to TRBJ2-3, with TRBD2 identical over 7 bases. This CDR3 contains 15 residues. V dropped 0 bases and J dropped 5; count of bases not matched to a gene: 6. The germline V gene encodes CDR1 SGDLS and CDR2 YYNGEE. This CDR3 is CASSVGAGVGDTQYF. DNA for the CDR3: TGTGCCAGCAGCGTAGGCGCGGGGGTCGGAGATACGCAGTATTTT.

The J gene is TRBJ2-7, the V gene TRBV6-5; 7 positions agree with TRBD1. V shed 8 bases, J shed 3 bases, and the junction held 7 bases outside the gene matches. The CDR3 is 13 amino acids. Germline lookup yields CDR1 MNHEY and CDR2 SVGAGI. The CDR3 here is CASRRDRDYEQYF. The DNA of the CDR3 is TGTGCCAGCCGGCGCGACAGGGACTACGAGCAGTACTTC.

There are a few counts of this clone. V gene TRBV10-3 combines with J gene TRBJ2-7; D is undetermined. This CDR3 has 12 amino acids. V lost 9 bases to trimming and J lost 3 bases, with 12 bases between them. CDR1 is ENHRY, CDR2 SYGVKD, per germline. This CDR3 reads CAMSGGGYEQYF. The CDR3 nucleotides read TGTGCCATGTCCGGCGGCGGCTACGAGCAGTACTTC.

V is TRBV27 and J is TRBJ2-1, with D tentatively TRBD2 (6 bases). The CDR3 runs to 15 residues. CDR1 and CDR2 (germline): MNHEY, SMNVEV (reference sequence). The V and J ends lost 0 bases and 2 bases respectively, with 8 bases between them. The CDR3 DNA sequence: TGTGCCAGCAGTTTATCTAGCGGTACCTACAATGAGCAGTTCTTC. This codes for CASSLSSGTYNEQFF.

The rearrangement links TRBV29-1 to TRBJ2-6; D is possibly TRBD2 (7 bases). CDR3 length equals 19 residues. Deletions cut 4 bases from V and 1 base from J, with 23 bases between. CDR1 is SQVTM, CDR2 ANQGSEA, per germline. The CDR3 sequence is CSVVPVGGGGKSGANVLTF. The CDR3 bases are TGCAGCGTTGTTCCCGTGGGGGGCGGGGGCAAATCTGGGGCCAACGTCCTGACTTTC.

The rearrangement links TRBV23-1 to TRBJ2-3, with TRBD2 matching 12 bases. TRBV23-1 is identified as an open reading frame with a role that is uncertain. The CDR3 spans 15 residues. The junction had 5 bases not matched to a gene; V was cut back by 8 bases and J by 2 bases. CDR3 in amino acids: CASPSGGADTDTQYF. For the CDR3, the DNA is TGCGCCAGCCCTAGCGGGGGGGCCGACACAGATACGCAGTATTTT.

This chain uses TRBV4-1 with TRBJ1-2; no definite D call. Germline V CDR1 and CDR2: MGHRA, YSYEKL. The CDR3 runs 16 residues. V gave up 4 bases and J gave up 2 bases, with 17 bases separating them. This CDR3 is CASSLLAYSPNYGYTF. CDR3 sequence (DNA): TGCGCCAGCAGCCTATTGGCTTACAGTCCCAACTATGGCTACACCTTC.

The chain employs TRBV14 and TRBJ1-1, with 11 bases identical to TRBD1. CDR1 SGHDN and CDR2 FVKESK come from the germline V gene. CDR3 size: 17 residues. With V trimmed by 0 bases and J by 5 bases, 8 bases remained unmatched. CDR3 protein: CASSQDGRDRGATEAFF. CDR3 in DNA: TGTGCCAGCAGCCAAGATGGTCGGGACAGGGGGGCAACTGAAGCTTTCTTT.

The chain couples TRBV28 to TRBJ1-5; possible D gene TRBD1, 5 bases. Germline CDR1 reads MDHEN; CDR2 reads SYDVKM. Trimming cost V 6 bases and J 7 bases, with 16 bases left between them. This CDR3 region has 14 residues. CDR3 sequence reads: CASSSQGGRQPQHF. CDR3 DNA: TGTGCCAGCAGCTCTCAGGGAGGGCGACAGCCCCAGCATTTT.

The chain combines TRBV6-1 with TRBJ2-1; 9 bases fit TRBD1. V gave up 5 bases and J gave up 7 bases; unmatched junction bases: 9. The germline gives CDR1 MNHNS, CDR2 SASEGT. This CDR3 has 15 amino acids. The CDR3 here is CASSSEGTGRNEQFF. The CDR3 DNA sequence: TGTGCCAGCAGTTCAGAGGGGACAGGGCGAAATGAGCAGTTCTTC.

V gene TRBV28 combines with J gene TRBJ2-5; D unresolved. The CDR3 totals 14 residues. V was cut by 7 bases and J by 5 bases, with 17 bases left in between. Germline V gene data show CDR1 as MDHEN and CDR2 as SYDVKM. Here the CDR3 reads CASTLRLFGETQYF. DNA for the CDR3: TGTGCCAGCACCCTTCGACTCTTCGGGGAGACCCAGTACTTC.

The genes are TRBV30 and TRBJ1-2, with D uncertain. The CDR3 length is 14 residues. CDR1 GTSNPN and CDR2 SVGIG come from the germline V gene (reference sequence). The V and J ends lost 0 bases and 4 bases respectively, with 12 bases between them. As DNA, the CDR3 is TGTGCCTGGAGTGTCTCGGGAAGCGTCTATGGCTACACCTTC. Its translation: CAWSVSGSVYGYTF.

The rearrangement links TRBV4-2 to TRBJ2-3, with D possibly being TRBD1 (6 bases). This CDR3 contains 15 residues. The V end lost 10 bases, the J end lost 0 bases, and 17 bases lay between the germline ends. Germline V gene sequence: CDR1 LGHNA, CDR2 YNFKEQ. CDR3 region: CATQGSYSSTDTQYF. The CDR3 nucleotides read TGTGCCACCCAGGGGAGCTACTCTAGCACAGATACGCAGTATTTT.

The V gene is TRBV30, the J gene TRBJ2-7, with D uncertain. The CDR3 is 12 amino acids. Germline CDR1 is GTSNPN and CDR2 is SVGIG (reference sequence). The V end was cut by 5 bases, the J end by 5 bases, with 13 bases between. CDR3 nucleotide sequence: TGTGCCTGGGTGCCTGGAGTTCACGAGCAGTACTTC. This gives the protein CAWVPGVHEQYF.

CDR3 residues: CASSTIAGGTNTGELFF. The CDR3 DNA follows: TGTGCCAGCTCCACAATAGCCGGGGGAACGAACACCGGGGAGCTGTTTTTT. The chain has TRBV18 and TRBJ2-2; D possibly corresponds to TRBD2 (6 bases). Germline V gene lookup returns CDR1 KGHSH and CDR2 LQKENI. V was pared by 6 bases and J by 0 bases, with 17 bases between. CDR3 length: 17 residues.

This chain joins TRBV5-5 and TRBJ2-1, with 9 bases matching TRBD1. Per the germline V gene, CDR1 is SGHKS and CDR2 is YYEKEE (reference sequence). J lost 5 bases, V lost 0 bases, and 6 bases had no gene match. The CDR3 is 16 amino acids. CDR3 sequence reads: CASSLGPGQGHNEQFF. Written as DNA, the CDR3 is TGTGCCAGCAGCTTGGGTCCGGGACAGGGCCACAATGAGCAGTTCTTC.

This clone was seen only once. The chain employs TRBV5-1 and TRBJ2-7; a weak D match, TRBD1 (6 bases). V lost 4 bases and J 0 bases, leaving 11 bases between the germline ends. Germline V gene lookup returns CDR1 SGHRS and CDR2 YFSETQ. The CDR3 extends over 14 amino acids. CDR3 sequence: CASSADRISYEQYF. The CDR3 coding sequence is TGCGCCAGCAGCGCGGACAGAATCTCCTACGAGCAGTACTTC.

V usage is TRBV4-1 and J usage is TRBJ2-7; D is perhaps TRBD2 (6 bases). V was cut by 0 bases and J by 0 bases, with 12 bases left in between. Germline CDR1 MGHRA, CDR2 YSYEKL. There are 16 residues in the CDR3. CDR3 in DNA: TGCGCCAGCAGCCAAGATTTGGAGGGAAGCTCCTACGAGCAGTACTTC. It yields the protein CASSQDLEGSSYEQYF.

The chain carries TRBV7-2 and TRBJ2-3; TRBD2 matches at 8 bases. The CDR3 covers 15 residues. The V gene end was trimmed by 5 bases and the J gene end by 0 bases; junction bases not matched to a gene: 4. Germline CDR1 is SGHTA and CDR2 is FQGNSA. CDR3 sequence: CASSLGLASTDTQYF. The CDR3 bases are TGTGCCAGCAGCCTTGGACTAGCCAGCACAGATACGCAGTATTTT.

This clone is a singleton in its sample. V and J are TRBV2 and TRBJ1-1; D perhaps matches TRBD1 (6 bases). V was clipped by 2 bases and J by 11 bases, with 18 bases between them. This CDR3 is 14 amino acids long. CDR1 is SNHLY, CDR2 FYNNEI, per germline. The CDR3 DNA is TGTGCCAGCAGTGAACCATTAGGACAGAATTGCGCTTTCTTT. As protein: CASSEPLGQNCAFF.

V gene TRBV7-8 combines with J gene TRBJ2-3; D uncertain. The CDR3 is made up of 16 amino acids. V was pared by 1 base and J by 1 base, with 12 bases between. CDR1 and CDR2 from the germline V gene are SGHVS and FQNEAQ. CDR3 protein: CASSLDPGLRTDTQYF. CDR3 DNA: TGTGCCAGCAGCTTAGACCCGGGTCTTCGCACAGATACGCAGTATTTT.

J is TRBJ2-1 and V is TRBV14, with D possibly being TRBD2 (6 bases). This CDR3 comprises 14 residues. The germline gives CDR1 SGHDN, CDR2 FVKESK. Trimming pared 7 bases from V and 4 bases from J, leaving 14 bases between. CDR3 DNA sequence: TGTGCCAGCACGAGGTGGGACTCTTACAATGAGCAGTTCTTC. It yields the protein CASTRWDSYNEQFF.

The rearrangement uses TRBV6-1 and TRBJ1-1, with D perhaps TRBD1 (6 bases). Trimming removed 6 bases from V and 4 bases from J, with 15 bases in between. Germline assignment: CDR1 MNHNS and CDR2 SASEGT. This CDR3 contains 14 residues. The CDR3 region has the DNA TGTGCCAGCAGACCAGGGGCGGGGGTCACTGAAGCTTTCTTT. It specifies CASRPGAGVTEAFF.

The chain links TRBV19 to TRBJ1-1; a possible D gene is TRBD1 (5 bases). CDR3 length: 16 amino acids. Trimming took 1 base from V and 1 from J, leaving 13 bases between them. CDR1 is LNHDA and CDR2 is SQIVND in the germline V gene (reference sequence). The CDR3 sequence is CASSIVPRVENTEAFF. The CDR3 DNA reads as TGTGCCAGTAGTATAGTACCCAGGGTTGAGAACACTGAAGCTTTCTTT.

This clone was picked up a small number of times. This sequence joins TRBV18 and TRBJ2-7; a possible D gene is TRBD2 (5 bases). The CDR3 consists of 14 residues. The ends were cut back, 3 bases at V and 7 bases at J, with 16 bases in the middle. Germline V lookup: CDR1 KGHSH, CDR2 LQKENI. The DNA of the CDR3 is TGTGCCAGCTCACCTGAACTCGGAAGAGGGGAGCAGTACTTC. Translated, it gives CASSPELGRGEQYF.

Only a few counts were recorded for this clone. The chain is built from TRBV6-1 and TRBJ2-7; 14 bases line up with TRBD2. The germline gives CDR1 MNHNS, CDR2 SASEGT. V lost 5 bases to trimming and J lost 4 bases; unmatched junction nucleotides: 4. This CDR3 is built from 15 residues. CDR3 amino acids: CASSRGLAGGYEQYF. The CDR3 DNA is TGTGCCAGCAGTCGAGGACTAGCGGGGGGATACGAGCAGTACTTC.

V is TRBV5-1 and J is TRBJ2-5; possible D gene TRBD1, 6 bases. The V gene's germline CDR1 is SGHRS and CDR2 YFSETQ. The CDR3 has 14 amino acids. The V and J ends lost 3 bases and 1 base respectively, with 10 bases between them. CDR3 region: CASSSGQPQETQYF. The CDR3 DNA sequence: TGCGCCAGCAGCTCCGGACAGCCCCAAGAGACCCAGTACTTC.

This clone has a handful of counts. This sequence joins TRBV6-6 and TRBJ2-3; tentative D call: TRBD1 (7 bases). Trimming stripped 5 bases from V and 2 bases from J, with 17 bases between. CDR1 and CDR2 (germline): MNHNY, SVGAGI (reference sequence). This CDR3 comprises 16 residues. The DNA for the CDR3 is TGTGCCAGCAGTGCCCCGCAGGGGGGCACCACAGATACGCAGTATTTT. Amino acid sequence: CASSAPQGGTTDTQYF.

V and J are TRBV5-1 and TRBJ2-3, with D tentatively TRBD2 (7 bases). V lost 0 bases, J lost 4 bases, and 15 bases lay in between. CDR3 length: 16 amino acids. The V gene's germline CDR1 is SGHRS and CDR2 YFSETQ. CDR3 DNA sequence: TGCGCCAGCAGCTTGGAGGGGGGGACAAGGGCAGATACGCAGTATTTT. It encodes CASSLEGGTRADTQYF.